A single sample is the source of the 23 T cell receptor beta chains below, sequenced in a study of blood T cell repertoires in COVID-19. Using immunoSEQ multiplex PCR, the repertoire was profiled, and TCRdb retains in-frame clones only, with some absent. The sample holds more than 200,000 clones; more than 60% are singletons and the top ten take under 4.5%. Sequenced: peripheral blood. The receptors here all came from a middle-aged woman with active or convalescent COVID-19.

This chain connects TRBV5-3 to TRBJ1-2, with TRBD1 matching over 7 bases. TRBV5-3 is flagged as an ORF with uncertain function. V was pared by 7 bases and J by 1 base, with 7 bases of the junction left unmatched. The length of the CDR3 is 14 residues. Here the CDR3 reads CARGPRQGNYGYTF. In DNA form, the CDR3 reads TGTGCCAGAGGCCCTCGACAGGGTAACTATGGCTACACCTTC.

Regarding this clone: This sample includes further DNA sequences coding for the same CDR3. The chain employs TRBV3-1 (or the pseudogene TRBV3-2) and TRBJ1-1; D is unclear. Between the trimmed V and J ends, which lost 1 base and 1 base, there was a span of 7 bases. CDR1 LGHDT and CDR2 YNNKEL come from the germline V gene (reference sequence). This CDR3 has 14 amino acids. As DNA, the CDR3 is TGTGCCAGCAGCCAAGTGGAGGGGAACACTGAAGCTTTCTTT. This sequence encodes CASSQVEGNTEAFF.

The chain combines TRBV28 with TRBJ1-1; no clear D gene. The V gene's germline CDR1 is MDHEN and CDR2 SYDVKM. The CDR3 is made up of 15 amino acids. Trimming left V 5 bases short and J 1 base short, with 14 bases between. CDR3: CASSPMGFGNTEAFF. For the CDR3, the DNA is TGTGCCAGCAGTCCCATGGGCTTCGGGAACACTGAAGCTTTCTTT. The full variable domain, rest sourced from reference TRBV28 and TRBJ1-1, is DVKVTQSSRYLVKRTGEKVFLECVQDMDHENMFWYRQDPGLGLRLIYFSYDVKMKEKGDIPEGYSVSREKKERFSLILESASTNQTSMYLCASSPMGFGNTEAFFGQGTRLTVV.

The chain recombines TRBV30 with TRBJ1-2; a weak D match, TRBD1 (6 bases). This CDR3 is 16 amino acids long. CDR1 GTSNPN and CDR2 SVGIG come from the germline V gene (reference sequence). Trimming removed 0 bases at V and 5 bases at J, with 19 bases between. Here the CDR3 DNA reads TGTGCCTGGAGTGTTGGAACCTGGGGGCGGTCTTATGGCTACACCTTC. Protein sequence: CAWSVGTWGRSYGYTF.

The gene calls are TRBV7-3 and TRBJ1-3; D is unresolved. The CDR3 length is 15 residues. Trimming shortened V by 2 bases and J by 2 bases, and 10 bases separated the two germline ends. The germline V gene has CDR1 SGHTA and CDR2 FQGTGA. Here the CDR3 DNA reads TGTGCCAGCAGCTTATCGATGGGAGCTGGAAACACCATATATTTT. Translated, it gives CASSLSMGAGNTIYF. The full variable domain, its missing parts supplied by reference TRBV7-3 and TRBJ1-3, is GAGVSQTPSNKVTEKGKYVELRCDPISGHTALYWYRQSLGQGPEFLIYFQGTGAADDSGLPNDRFFAVRPEGSVSTLKIQRTERGDSAVYLCASSLSMGAGNTIYFGEGSWLTVV.

The rearrangement links TRBV3-1 (or the pseudogene TRBV3-2) to TRBJ1-4; D might be TRBD1 (6 bases). Germline CDR1 is LGHDT and CDR2 is YNNKEL (reference sequence). The germline V and J ends were trimmed by 6 bases and 11 bases, with 13 bases remaining between them. The CDR3 covers 12 residues. The CDR3 DNA reads as TGTGCCAGCAGTTCCGGGGGGCGGAAACTGTTTTTT. Protein product: CASSSGGRKLFF.

The rearrangement joins TRBV27 to TRBJ2-1; 9 nucleotides agree with TRBD1. Germline V CDR1 and CDR2: MNHEY, SMNVEV (reference sequence). The CDR3 has 13 residues. J gave up 11 bases and V 4 bases, and 6 bases lay outside the gene matches. CDR3 sequence: CASSSSGTGKQFF. As DNA, the CDR3 is TGTGCCAGCAGTTCCTCCGGGACAGGGAAGCAGTTCTTC.

The chain is built from TRBV6-1 and TRBJ1-5, with a possible D match to TRBD1 (6 bases). Deletions cut 1 base from V and 6 bases from J, with 10 bases between. Germline V lookup: CDR1 MNHNS, CDR2 SASEGT. The CDR3 has 14 residues. CDR3 sequence (DNA): TGTGCCAGCAGTGAAGACAGGGTTGGTCAGCCCCAGCATTTT. Translation gives CASSEDRVGQPQHF.

The chain links TRBV24-1 to TRBJ1-5; TRBD1 is a possible D gene (5 bases). Trimming pared 4 bases from V and 3 bases from J, leaving 12 bases between. The CDR3 contains 15 residues. CDR1 is KGHDR and CDR2 is SFDVKD in the germline V gene. The CDR3 sequence: CATSEHGGYNQPQHF. CDR3 in DNA: TGTGCCACCAGTGAACACGGGGGATACAATCAGCCCCAGCATTTT.

V and J are TRBV30 and TRBJ1-4, with a weak D call TRBD1 (5 bases). In germline, CDR1 is GTSNPN, CDR2 SVGIG (reference sequence). This CDR3 is 11 amino acids long. Between the trimmed V and J ends, which lost 3 bases and 8 bases, there was a span of 7 bases. CDR3 amino acids: CAWRRGEKLFF. The CDR3 coding sequence is TGTGCCTGGAGAAGGGGCGAAAAACTGTTTTTT.

The CDR3 protein is CASSLIGGAGDTQYF. The CDR3 coding sequence is TGTGCCAGCAGCTTAATCGGGGGGGCAGGAGATACGCAGTATTTT. V gene TRBV7-3 combines with J gene TRBJ2-3; 8 bases line up with TRBD2. The J segment lost 5 bases and the V segment lost 1 base, leaving 5 bases of the junction unmatched. CDR1 is SGHTA and CDR2 is FQGTGA in the germline V gene. CDR3 length equals 15 residues.

CDR3 bases: TGTGCCAGCAGTGACGAACGTCGGGACTATGGCTACACCTTC. Translating gives CASSDERRDYGYTF. The genes are TRBV6-4 and TRBJ1-2, with no clear D. The CDR3 spans 14 residues. Germline V CDR1 and CDR2: MRHNA, SNTAGT. V lost 2 bases to trimming and J lost 3 bases, with 10 bases between them.

The CDR3 sequence is CASSQDWGGGNQPQHF. The CDR3 nucleotides read TGTGCCAGCAGCCAAGATTGGGGGGGCGGCAATCAGCCCCAGCATTTT. The V and J genes are TRBV3-1 (or the pseudogene TRBV3-2) and TRBJ1-5; the D gene is possibly TRBD1 (6 bases). This CDR3 contains 16 residues. Trimming removed 0 bases from V and 2 bases from J, with 11 bases in between. Germline CDR1 reads LGHDT; CDR2 reads YNNKEL (reference sequence).

This clone was observed a single time. The rearrangement uses TRBV12-5 and TRBJ2-5; 7 bases are a match to TRBD1. Germline CDR1 reads LGHNT; CDR2 reads FRNRAP. Germline trimming cut 3 bases from V and 5 bases from J; bases unmatched to any gene: 12. The CDR3 is 16 amino acids. In DNA form, the CDR3 reads TGTGCTAGTGGTTTAGGTGGTTCGGGACAGAGGGAGACCCAGTACTTC. Translating gives CASGLGGSGQRETQYF.

This chain links TRBV28 with TRBJ1-2; no clear D gene. Deletions cut 5 bases from V and 5 bases from J, with 12 bases between. From germline, CDR1 is MDHEN and CDR2 SYDVKM. The CDR3 has 13 amino acids. CDR3 DNA sequence: TGTGCCAGCAGTCGAAGGGAGGCGTATGGCTACACCTTC. Encoded protein: CASSRREAYGYTF.

The gene calls are TRBV5-1 and TRBJ1-1; 8 positions match TRBD1. CDR1 SGHRS and CDR2 YFSETQ come from the germline V gene. V lost 0 bases to trimming and J lost 5 bases; unmatched junction nucleotides: 6. There are 15 residues in the CDR3. CDR3 sequence: CASSLGRTGLTEAFF. The CDR3 DNA sequence: TGCGCCAGCAGCTTGGGTAGGACAGGGTTAACTGAAGCTTTCTTT.

CDR3 nucleotide sequence: TGTGCCAGCTGGGGGGGCCGAGAGACCCAGTACTTC. It is translated as CASWGGRETQYF. The chain is built from TRBV2 and TRBJ2-5; D might be TRBD2 (7 bases). Germline lookup yields CDR1 SNHLY and CDR2 FYNNEI. Trimming pared 8 bases from V and 4 bases from J, leaving 11 bases between. The CDR3 contains 12 residues.

This clone was recorded once. The chain has TRBV24-1 and TRBJ1-2; D may be TRBD1 (6 bases). Germline V CDR1 and CDR2: KGHDR, SFDVKD. The CDR3 extends over 14 amino acids. V lost 4 bases and J 8 bases, leaving 16 bases between the germline ends. The CDR3: CATSEGPGHRGYTF. The DNA of the CDR3 is TGTGCCACCAGTGAAGGTCCGGGACACCGGGGCTACACCTTC.

The chain joins TRBV9 to TRBJ2-5; TRBD2 matches at 9 bases. V dropped 3 bases and J dropped 4; count of bases not matched to a gene: 10. This CDR3 is 16 amino acids long. The germline gives CDR1 SGDLS, CDR2 YYNGEE. The CDR3 reads CASSATRAGGRETQYF. Here the CDR3 DNA reads TGTGCCAGCAGCGCCACTAGGGCGGGGGGGCGAGAGACCCAGTACTTC.

V usage is TRBV9 and J usage is TRBJ2-1; 10 bases fit TRBD2. The germline V gene has CDR1 SGDLS and CDR2 YYNGEE. The CDR3 contains 15 residues. Germline trimming cut 4 bases from V and 4 bases from J; bases unmatched to any gene: 5. The CDR3: CASSPLAGAYNEQFF. The CDR3 coding sequence is TGTGCCAGCAGCCCGCTAGCGGGGGCTTACAATGAGCAGTTCTTC.

The V and J genes are TRBV30 and TRBJ1-2; the D gene is possibly TRBD1 (6 bases). CDR3 size: 14 residues. V lost 3 bases to trimming and J lost 8 bases, with 19 bases between them. Germline CDR1 reads GTSNPN; CDR2 reads SVGIG (reference sequence). The DNA of the CDR3 is TGTGCCTGGAGGGACAGATGGGTATCAGGCGGCTACACCTTC. Translating gives CAWRDRWVSGGYTF.

This clone was found once. The rearrangement uses TRBV24-1 and TRBJ2-4, with D possibly TRBD1 on 5 matching bases. Per the germline V gene, CDR1 is KGHDR and CDR2 is SFDVKD. The CDR3 has 14 amino acids. Deletions cut 0 bases from V and 6 bases from J, with 8 bases between. Written as DNA, the CDR3 is TGTGCCACCAGTGATTTGCAGCAGGGAAACATTCAGTACTTC. It specifies CATSDLQQGNIQYF.

The chain recombines TRBV19 with TRBJ1-2, with 9 bases aligning to TRBD1. Losses at the gene ends were 5 bases for V and 4 bases for J; bases not matched to a gene: 11. CDR3 length equals 16 residues. Germline V gene data show CDR1 as LNHDA and CDR2 as SQIVND (reference sequence). Here the CDR3 DNA reads TGTGCCAGTAGTGTCCCGGGACAGGGAAGCCCCTATGGCTACACCTTC. This codes for CASSVPGQGSPYGYTF.